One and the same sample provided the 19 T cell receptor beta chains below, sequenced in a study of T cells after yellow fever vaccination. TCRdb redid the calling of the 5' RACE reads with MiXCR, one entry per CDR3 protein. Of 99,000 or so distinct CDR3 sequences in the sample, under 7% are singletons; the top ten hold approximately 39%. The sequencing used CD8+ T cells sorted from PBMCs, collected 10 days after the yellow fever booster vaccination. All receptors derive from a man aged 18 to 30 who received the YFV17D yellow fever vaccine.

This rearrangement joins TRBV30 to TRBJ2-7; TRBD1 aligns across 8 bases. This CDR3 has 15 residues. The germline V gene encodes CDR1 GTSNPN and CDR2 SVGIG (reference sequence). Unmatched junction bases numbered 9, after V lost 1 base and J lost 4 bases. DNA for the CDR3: TGTGCCTGGAGTGAGTCAGGGGGCCGAGATTACGAGCAGTACTTC. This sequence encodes CAWSESGGRDYEQYF. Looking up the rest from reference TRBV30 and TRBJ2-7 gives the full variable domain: SQTIHQWPATLVQPVGSPLSLECTVEGTSNPNLYWYRQAAGRGLQLLFYSVGIGQISSEVPQNLSASRPQDRQFILSSKKLLLSDSGFYLCAWSESGGRDYEQYFGPGTRLTVT.

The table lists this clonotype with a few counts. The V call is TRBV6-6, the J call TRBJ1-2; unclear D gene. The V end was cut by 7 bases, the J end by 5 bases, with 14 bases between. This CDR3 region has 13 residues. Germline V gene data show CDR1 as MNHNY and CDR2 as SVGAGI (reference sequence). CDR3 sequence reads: CASTLGGLYGYTF. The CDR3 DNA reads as TGTGCCAGCACCCTAGGAGGGCTTTATGGCTACACCTTC.

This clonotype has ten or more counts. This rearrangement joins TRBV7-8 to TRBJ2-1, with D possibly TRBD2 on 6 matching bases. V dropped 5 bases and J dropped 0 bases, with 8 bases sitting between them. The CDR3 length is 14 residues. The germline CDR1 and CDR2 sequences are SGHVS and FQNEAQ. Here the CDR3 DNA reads TGTGCCAGCAGCCCCGGGGGCTCCTACAATGAGCAGTTCTTC. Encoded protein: CASSPGGSYNEQFF.

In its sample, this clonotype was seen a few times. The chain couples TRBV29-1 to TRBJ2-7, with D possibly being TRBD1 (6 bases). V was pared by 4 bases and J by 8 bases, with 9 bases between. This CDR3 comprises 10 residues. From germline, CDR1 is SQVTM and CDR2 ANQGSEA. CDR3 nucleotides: TGCAGCGTTGTGCAGGGGAAGCAGTACTTC. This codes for CSVVQGKQYF.

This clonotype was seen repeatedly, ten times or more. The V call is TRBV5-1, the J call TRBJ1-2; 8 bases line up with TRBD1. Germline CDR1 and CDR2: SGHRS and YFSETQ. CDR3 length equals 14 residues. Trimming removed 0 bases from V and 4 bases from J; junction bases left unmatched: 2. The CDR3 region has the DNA TGCGCCAGCAGCTTGGGGACAGGGTCCTATGGCTACACCTTC. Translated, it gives CASSLGTGSYGYTF.

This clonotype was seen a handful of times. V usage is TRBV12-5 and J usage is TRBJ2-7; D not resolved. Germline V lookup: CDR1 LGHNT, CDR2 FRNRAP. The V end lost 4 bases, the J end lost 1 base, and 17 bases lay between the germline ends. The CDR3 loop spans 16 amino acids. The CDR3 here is CASGSMTEKLSYEQYF. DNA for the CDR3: TGTGCTAGTGGTTCTATGACCGAAAAGCTGTCCTACGAGCAGTACTTC. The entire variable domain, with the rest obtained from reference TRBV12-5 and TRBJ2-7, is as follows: DARVTQTPRHKVTEMGQEVTMRCQPILGHNTVFWYRQTMMQGLELLAYFRNRAPLDDSGMPKDRFSAEMPDATLATLKIQPSEPRDSAVYFCASGSMTEKLSYEQYFGPGTRLTVT.

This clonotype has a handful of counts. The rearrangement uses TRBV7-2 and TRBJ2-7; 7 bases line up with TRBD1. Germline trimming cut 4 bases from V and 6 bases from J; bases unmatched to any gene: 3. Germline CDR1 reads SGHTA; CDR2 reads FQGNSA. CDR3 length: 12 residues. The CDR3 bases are TGTGCCAGCAGCTATGGGGACAGCGAGCAGTACTTC. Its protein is CASSYGDSEQYF. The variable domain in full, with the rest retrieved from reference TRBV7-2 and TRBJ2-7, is GAGVSQSPSNKVTEKGKDVELRCDPISGHTALYWYRQSLGQGLEFLIYFQGNSAPDKSGLPSDRFSAERTGGSVSTLTIQRTQQEDSAVYLCASSYGDSEQYFGPGTRLTVT.

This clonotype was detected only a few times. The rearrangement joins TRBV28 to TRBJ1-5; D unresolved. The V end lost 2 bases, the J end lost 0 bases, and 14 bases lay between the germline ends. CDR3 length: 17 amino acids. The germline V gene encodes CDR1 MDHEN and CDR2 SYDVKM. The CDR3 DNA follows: TGTGCCAGCAGTTTAGGGTCAGAGCCTTATAGCAATCAGCCCCAGCATTTT. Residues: CASSLGSEPYSNQPQHF.

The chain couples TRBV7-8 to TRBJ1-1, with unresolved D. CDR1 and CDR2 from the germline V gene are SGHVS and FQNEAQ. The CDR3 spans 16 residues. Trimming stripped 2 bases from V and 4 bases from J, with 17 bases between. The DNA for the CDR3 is TGTGCCAGCAGCTTAACTGTCCGGGTTTTAAGCACTGAAGCTTTCTTT. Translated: CASSLTVRVLSTEAFF.

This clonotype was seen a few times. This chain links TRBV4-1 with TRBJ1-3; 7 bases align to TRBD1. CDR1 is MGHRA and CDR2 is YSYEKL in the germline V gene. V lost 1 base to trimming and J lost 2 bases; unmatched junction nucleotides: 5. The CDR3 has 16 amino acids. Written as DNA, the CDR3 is TGCGCCAGCAGCCAAGGCACAGGGGAGGCTGGAAACACCATATATTTT. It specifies CASSQGTGEAGNTIYF.

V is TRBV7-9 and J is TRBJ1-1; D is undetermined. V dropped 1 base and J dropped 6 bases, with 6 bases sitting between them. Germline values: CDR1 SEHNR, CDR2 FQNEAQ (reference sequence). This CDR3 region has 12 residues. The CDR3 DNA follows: TGTGCCAGCAGCTTAGTGATACCTGAAGCTTTCTTT. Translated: CASSLVIPEAFF.

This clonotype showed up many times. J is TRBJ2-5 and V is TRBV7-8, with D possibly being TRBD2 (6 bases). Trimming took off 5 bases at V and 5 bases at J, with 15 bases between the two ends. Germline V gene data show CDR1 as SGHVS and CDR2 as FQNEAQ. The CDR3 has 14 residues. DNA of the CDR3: TGTGCCAGCAGCCCGCACGGGAGTGAGGAGACCCAGTACTTC. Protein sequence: CASSPHGSEETQYF.

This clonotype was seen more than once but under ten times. The CDR3 nucleotides read TGCGCCAGCAGCCAACTTTTCGGACAGGGAAGCAATGAGCAGTTCTTC. This sequence encodes CASSQLFGQGSNEQFF. The chain is built from TRBV4-3 and TRBJ2-1; 8 nucleotides align to TRBD1. The trim removed 2 bases at V and 6 bases at J, leaving 9 bases unmatched. The CDR3 is made up of 16 amino acids. The germline gives CDR1 LGHNA, CDR2 YSLEER.

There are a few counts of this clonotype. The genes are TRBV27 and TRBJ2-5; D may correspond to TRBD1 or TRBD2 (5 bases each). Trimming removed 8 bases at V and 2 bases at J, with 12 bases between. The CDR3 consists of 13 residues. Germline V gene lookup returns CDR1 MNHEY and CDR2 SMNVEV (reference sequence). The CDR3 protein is CASRGYNQETQYF. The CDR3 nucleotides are TGTGCCAGCCGGGGCTATAATCAAGAGACCCAGTACTTC.

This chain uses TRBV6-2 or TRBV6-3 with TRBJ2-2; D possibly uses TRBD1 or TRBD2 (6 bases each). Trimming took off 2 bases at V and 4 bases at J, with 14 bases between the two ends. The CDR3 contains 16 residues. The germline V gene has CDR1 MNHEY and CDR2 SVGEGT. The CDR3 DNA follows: TGTGCCAGCAGTTACGAGGGGGGCCAATTCACCGGGGAGCTGTTTTTT. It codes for CASSYEGGQFTGELFF.

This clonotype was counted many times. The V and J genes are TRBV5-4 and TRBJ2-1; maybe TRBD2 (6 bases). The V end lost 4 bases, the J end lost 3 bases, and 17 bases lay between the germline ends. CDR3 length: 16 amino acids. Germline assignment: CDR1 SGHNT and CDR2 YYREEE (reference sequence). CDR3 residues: CASSIYPGRRYNEQFF. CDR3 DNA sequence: TGTGCCAGCAGCATCTACCCCGGGAGACGCTACAATGAGCAGTTCTTC. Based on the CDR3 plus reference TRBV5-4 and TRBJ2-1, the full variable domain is ETGVTQSPTHLIKTRGQQVTLRCSSQSGHNTVSWYQQALGQGPQFIFQYYREEENGRGNFPPRFSGLQFPNYSSELNVNALELDDSALYLCASSIYPGRRYNEQFFGPGTRLTVL.

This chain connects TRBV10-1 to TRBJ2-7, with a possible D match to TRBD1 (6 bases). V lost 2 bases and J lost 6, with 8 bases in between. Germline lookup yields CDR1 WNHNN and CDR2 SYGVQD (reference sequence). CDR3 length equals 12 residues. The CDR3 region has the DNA TGCGCCAGCAGTGAGGGCAGGGGCGAGCAGTACTTC. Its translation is CASSEGRGEQYF.

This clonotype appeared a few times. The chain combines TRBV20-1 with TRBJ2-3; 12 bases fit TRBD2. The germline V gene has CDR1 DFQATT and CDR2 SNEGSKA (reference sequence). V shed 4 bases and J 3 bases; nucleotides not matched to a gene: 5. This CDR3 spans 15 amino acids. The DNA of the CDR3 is TGCAGTGCTACCCCGACTAGCGGGGGAACAGATACGCAGTATTTT. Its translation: CSATPTSGGTDTQYF.

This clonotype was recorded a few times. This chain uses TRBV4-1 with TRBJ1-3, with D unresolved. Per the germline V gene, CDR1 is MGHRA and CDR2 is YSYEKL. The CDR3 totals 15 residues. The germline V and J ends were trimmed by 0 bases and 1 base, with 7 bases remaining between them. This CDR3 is CASSQDRGSGNTIYF. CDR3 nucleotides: TGCGCCAGCAGCCAAGATAGAGGTTCTGGAAACACCATATATTTT.